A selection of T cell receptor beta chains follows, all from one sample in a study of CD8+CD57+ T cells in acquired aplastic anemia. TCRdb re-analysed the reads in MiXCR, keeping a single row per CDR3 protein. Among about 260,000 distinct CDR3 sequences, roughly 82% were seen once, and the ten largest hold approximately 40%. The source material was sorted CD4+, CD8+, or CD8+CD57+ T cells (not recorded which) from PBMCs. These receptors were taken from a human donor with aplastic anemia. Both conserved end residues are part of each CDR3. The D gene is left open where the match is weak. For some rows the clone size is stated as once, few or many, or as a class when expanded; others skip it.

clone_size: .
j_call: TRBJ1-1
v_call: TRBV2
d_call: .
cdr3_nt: TGTGCCAGCGGGGACGGGGGCACAGATACGCGGTATTTTGACCCAGTCTTT
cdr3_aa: CASGDGGTDTRYFDPVF

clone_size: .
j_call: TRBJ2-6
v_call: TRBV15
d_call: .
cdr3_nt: TGTGCCACCAGCAGAGATGGAAGCGGTTCCTGGGGGGCCAACGTCCTGACTTTC
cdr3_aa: CATSRDGSGSWGANVLTF

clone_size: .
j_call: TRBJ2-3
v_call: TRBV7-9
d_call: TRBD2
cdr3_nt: TGTGCCAGCAGCCCACGAGCGGGGGGGCGGGTGACCCAGCAGTATTTT
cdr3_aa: CASSPRAGGRVTQQYF

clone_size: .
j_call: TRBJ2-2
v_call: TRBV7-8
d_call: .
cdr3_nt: TGTGCCAGCAGCTTAAGGGGAGGTCCCGATACGCAGTATCTGTTTTTT
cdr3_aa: CASSLRGGPDTQYLFF

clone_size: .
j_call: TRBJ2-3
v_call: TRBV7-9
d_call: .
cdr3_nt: TGTGCCAGCAGCTTTGCTAGCGCTACCGGTACTTCTTCGTTT
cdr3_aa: CASSFASATGTSSF

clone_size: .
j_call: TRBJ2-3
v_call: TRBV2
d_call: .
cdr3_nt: TGTGACCGCACGGGGTTGACCACAGATACGCAGTATTTT
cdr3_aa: CDRTGLTTDTQYF

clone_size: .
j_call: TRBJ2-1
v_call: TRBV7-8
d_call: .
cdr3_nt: TGTGCCAGCAGCCTGGCGGGCGGAAACGGTCGGGATGAGCAGTTCTTC
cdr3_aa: CASSLAGGNGRDEQFF

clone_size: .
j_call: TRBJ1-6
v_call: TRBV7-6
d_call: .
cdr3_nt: TGTGCCAGCACCCTGGGCAGGGGCCCCTCTGGGCCCCACTTT
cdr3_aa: CASTLGRGPSGPHF

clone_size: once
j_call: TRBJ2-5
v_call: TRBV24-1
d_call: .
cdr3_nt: TGTGCCACCATGTCCGGGCAAGACCAGTACTTC
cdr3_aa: CATMSGQDQYF

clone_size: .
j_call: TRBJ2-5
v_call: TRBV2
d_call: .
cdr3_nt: TGTGCCAGCAGTGATCCTAATACCAATCAGAGCCATGAGACCCAGTACTTC
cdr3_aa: CASSDPNTNQSHETQYF

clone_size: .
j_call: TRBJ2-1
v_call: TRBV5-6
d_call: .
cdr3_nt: TGTGCCAGCAGCTTGGCCAGAAGAGCCTACAATGAGCAGTTCTTC
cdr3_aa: CASSLARRAYNEQFF

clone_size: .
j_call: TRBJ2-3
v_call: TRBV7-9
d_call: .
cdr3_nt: TGTGCCAGCAGCTTTGAAGGAAGCGGCGAGACGCAGTATTTT
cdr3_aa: CASSFEGSGETQYF

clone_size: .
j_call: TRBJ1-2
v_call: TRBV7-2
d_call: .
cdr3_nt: TGTGCCAGCAGCCAGCCCCCGGGGGCGTATGGCTACACCTTC
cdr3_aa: CASSQPPGAYGYTF

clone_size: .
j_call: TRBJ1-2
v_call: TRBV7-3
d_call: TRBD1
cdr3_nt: TGTGCCAGCAGCCTCCAACAGGGGACCTATGGCTACACCTTC
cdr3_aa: CASSLQQGTYGYTF

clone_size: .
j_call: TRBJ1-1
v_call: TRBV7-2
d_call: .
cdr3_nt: TGTGCCAGCAGCTTAGATCTCACAGATAACACTGAAGCTTTCTTT
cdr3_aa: CASSLDLTDNTEAFF

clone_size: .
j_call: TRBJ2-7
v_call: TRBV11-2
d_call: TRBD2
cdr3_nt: TGTGCCAGCAGCCAAGGAGCACTAGCGTCCCACGAGCAGTACTTC
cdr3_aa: CASSQGALASHEQYF

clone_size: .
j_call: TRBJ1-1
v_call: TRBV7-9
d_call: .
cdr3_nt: TGTGCCAGCAGCTCCGCTACAGGGAATGAGGCTTTCTTT
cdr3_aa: CASSSATGNEAFF

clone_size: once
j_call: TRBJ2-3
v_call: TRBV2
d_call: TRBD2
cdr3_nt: TGTGCCAGCGGCGTAGCGGGAACAGATACTACGCAGTATTTT
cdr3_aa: CASGVAGTDTTQYF

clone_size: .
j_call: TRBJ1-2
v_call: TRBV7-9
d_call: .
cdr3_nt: TGTGCCGGCCGGCTGGCGGGTGGCTACACCTTC
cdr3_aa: CAGRLAGGYTF

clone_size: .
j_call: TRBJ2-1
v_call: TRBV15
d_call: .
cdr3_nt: TGTGCCAGCAGTTGGGGCAGTGAGAACAATGAGCAGTTCTTC
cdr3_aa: CASSWGSENNEQFF

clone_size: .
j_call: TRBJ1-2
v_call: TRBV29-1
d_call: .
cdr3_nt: TGCAGCGCTATGACAGCGATCTATGGCTACACCTTC
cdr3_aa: CSAMTAIYGYTF

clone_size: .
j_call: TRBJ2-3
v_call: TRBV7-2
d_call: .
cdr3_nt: TGTGCCAGCAGCTTTGGCGCAGATACGCAGTATTTT
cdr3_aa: CASSFGADTQYF

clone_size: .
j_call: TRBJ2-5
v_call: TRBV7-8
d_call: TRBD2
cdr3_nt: TGTGCCAGCAGTGCGAGCGGGACTTGGGGAGAGACCAAGTACTTC
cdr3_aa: CASSASGTWGETKYF

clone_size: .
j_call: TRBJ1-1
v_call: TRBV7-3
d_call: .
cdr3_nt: TGTGCCAGCAGTTTTGCCTCGGGAAAGACCACAGATACGTTCTTT
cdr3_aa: CASSFASGKTTDTFF

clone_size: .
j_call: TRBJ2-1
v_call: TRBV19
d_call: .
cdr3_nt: TGTGCCAGTAGTATACCTAGCAGCGGGTGGAGCGATGAGCAGTTCTTC
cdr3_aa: CASSIPSSGWSDEQFF